Below, one T cell receptor beta chain is given with its context. Antigen unknown. The trim removed 1 base at V and 2 bases at J, leaving 6 bases unmatched. The CDR3 sequence is 17 residues long. From germline, CDR1 is SGHNT and CDR2 YYREEE (reference sequence). This entry belongs to a study of cytomegalovirus exposure and HLA in healthy donors. Findings and limits, study-wide: DRB1 had the most TCR associations and HLA-C the fewest, a later analysis found, with rates varying by HLA locus. The majority of TCR sequences were rare, yet some public TCRs appeared in many donors.

PCR involved 60 Vbeta and 13 Jbeta primers. Assay used: immunoSEQ multiplex PCR; TCRdb lists only in-frame clones, some missing. The table shows about 170,000 clones, with approximately 80% occurring only once. This TCR was recovered from a woman younger than 35 in good health and CMV-seronegative. The sequenced material came from PBMCs. The rearrangement joins TRBV5-4 to TRBJ2-7; 13 bases line up with TRBD2. CDR3 amino acids: CASSLIVLAGGTYEQYF. CDR3 sequence (DNA): TGTGCCAGCAGCTTGATAGTACTAGCGGGAGGGACCTACGAGCAGTACTTC.